Included here is one T cell receptor (beta chain) sequence, with context. The sample is drawn from a study of blood T cell repertoires in COVID-19. Study details: Some COVID-19 samples were acute and others convalescent; all came from the United States, Italy and Spain. The analysed material was cDNA or gDNA that came from T cells, B-cell-depleted T cells, or PBMCs.

In the authors' methods: Using reference gene primer amplification, nucleated cell counts were estimated. This table comes from immunoSEQ multiplex PCR, and its TCRdb copy is limited to in-frame clones, with some not included. The DNA was the basis for D and trimming; V, J and clone size are from that table. The data hold 66,000 or so clones, with 80% observed a single time. Germline assignment: CDR1 MNHEY and CDR2 SMNVEV (reference sequence). Trimming cost V 6 bases and J 2 bases, with 17 bases left between them. The length of the CDR3 is 17 residues. V gene TRBV27 combines with J gene TRBJ2-6; D might be TRBD1 (6 bases). Sequencing was carried out using peripheral blood. The TCR comes from a human donor in a cohort sampled during active COVID-19. The DNA of the CDR3 is TGTGCCAGCAGGAAGACCGGACAGTCTCCTGGGGCCAACGTCCTGACTTTC. Translation gives CASRKTGQSPGANVLTF.